This TCR beta chain was obtained from a study of T-cell memory formation after mild COVID-19. Looking at the study overall: For the most part, TCR clusters were specific to one donor. General observations from the study: The study detected some responding clones in pre-infection memory, suggesting cross-reactive memory joined.

Germline V lookup: CDR1 SGHAT, CDR2 FQNNGV. The length of the CDR3 is 16 residues. V dropped 1 base and J dropped 1 base, with 10 bases sitting between them. The 5'RACE method, run with constant-segment primers, produced TCR alpha and TCR beta cDNA libraries (carrying sample barcodes and UMIs). TCRdb re-derived calls from the 5' RACE reads in MiXCR, one entry per CDR3 protein. The sample consists of roughly 300,000 distinct CDR3 sequences, approximately 7.6% of them appearing once. Regarding this clonotype: Its target is unknown.

This chain links TRBV11-2 with TRBJ2-2; D call uncertain. The receptor comes from a man aged 18 to 30 who had mild COVID-19 (a few samples of this study predate the infection). Cell type and time point are not known. Material for sequencing was PBMCs or a T cell subset sorted from them (not recorded which). The CDR3 DNA reads as TGTGCCAGCAGCTTAGGCCTTCTAGGGAACACCGGGGAGCTGTTTTTT. This encodes CASSLGLLGNTGELFF. Full variable domain (outside the CDR3, taken from reference TRBV11-2 and TRBJ2-2): EAGVAQSPRYKIIEKRQSVAFWCNPISGHATLYWYQQILGQGPKLLIQFQNNGVVDDSQLPKDRFSAERLKGVDSTLKIQPAKLEDSAVYLCASSLGLLGNTGELFFGEGSRLTVL.